The clone carrying this T cell receptor beta chain was recorded a few times. From germline, CDR1 is SEHNR and CDR2 FQNEAQ (reference sequence). This CDR3 is 15 amino acids long. V lost 5 bases and J lost 0; bases outside the gene matches: 6. The record originates from a study of blood T cell repertoires in COVID-19. In the study overall: The study drew acute and convalescent COVID-19 samples from the United States, Italy and Spain. Sample material is recorded as cDNA or gDNA derived from T cells, B-cell-depleted T cells, or PBMCs.

Under the authors' procedure: Amplified reference gene primers provided the basis for estimating nucleated cell counts. Libraries were prepared by immunoSEQ multiplex PCR; TCRdb keeps only in-frame clonotypes and omits some of them. The V and J calls and clone size are taken from that table; D and trimming were inferred from the DNA. The sample shows 150,000 to 200,000 clones, less than 90% of them seen only once. The chain uses TRBV7-9 and TRBJ1-2, with 7 bases identical to TRBD1. Sequences were obtained from peripheral blood. The TCR was taken from a woman aged 70 to 79 with COVID-19, enrolled during active disease. CDR3 sequence reads: CASSPAGTANYGYTF. In DNA, the CDR3 is TGTGCCAGCAGCCCCGCCGGGACAGCTAACTATGGCTACACCTTC.